Each of the 8 T cell receptor beta chains below was sequenced from the same sample in a study of spatial heterogeneity in lung cancer. TCRdb re-derived calls from the 5' RACE reads in MiXCR, one entry per CDR3 protein. The table has under 100,000 distinct CDR3 sequences, approximately 8.6% seen once. Time point denoted: sample taken at primary tumor resection. The authors sequenced whole RNA from tumor, nontumor lung or frozen PBMC without sorting. The material sequenced was PBMCs, taken at surgery. Every receptor here comes from a male donor with early-stage non-small cell lung cancer.

The V and J genes are TRBV20-1 and TRBJ1-1; possibly TRBD1 for D (5 bases). This CDR3 comprises 13 residues. Trimming took 4 bases from V and 3 from J, leaving 12 bases between them. Germline V gene data show CDR1 as DFQATT and CDR2 as SNEGSKA (reference sequence). The CDR3 region is CSATPGGDTEAFF. In nucleotides, the CDR3 is TGCAGTGCTACCCCTGGGGGAGACACTGAAGCTTTCTTT.

Ten or more counts support this clonotype. The chain joins TRBV6-6 to TRBJ2-7; D ambiguous. There are 11 residues in the CDR3. V lost 4 bases, J lost 9 bases, and 10 bases lay in between. Germline CDR1 MNHNY, CDR2 SVGAGI (reference sequence). The CDR3 DNA follows: TGTGCCAGCAGTTCCGACGGCGGGCAGTACTTC. This codes for CASSSDGGQYF.

In this sample, this clonotype turned up once. This may be a read error: a much more frequent sequence differs by one nucleotide. V and J are TRBV9 and TRBJ2-7; D gene ambiguous. The CDR3 covers 14 residues. V was pared by 0 bases and J by 2 bases, with 9 bases between. Germline V gene lookup returns CDR1 SGDLS and CDR2 YYNGEE. This chain's CDR3 is CASSVGSGTYEQYF. In nucleotides, the CDR3 is TGTGCCAGCAGCGTAGGCTCGGGCACCTACGAGCAGTACTTC.

This clonotype has more than one count but fewer than ten. The CDR3 spells CASSLDTITEQYF. For the CDR3, the DNA is TGCGCCAGCAGCTTGGATACAATAACCGAGCAGTACTTC. The chain combines TRBV5-1 with TRBJ2-7; D not certain. The germline gives CDR1 SGHRS, CDR2 YFSETQ. V shed 0 bases and J shed 6 bases, with 10 bases lying between them. The CDR3 covers 13 residues.

The chain carries TRBV7-2 and TRBJ2-5; 7 bases match TRBD2. Germline V gene sequence: CDR1 SGHTA, CDR2 FQGNSA. The CDR3 length is 14 residues. Unmatched junction bases numbered 3, after V lost 4 bases and J lost 1 base. CDR3 in DNA: TGTGCCAGCAGCTACCAGCGGGGCCAAGAGACCCAGTACTTC. Its translation is CASSYQRGQETQYF. Full variable domain (outside the CDR3, taken from reference TRBV7-2 and TRBJ2-5): GAGVSQSPSNKVTEKGKDVELRCDPISGHTALYWYRQSLGQGLEFLIYFQGNSAPDKSGLPSDRFSAERTGGSVSTLTIQRTQQEDSAVYLCASSYQRGQETQYFGPGTRLLVL.

This clonotype was recorded at least ten times. The V gene is TRBV29-1, the J gene TRBJ2-2, with D possibly being TRBD2 (5 bases). The germline gives CDR1 SQVTM, CDR2 ANQGSEA. This CDR3 contains 12 residues. V was trimmed by 4 bases and J by 6 bases, leaving 9 bases between them. This CDR3 reads CSVGDYSGELFF. CDR3 sequence (DNA): TGCAGCGTTGGAGACTACTCCGGGGAGCTGTTTTTT.

This clonotype was seen repeatedly, ten times or more. This chain links TRBV7-9 with TRBJ2-5, with TRBD2 identical over 12 bases. J lost 2 bases, V lost 2 bases, and 3 bases had no gene match. The CDR3 is made up of 16 amino acids. Per germline, CDR1 SEHNR and CDR2 FQNEAQ (reference sequence). The CDR3 sequence is CASSLLLAGGQETQYF. DNA of the CDR3: TGTGCCAGCAGCTTATTGCTAGCGGGGGGGCAAGAGACCCAGTACTTC.

This clonotype was counted at least ten times. The J gene is TRBJ2-5, the V gene TRBV7-2; 12 nucleotides line up with TRBD2. Unmatched junction bases numbered 7, after V lost 2 bases and J lost 9 bases. Germline V gives CDR1 SGHTA, CDR2 FQGNSA. The CDR3 consists of 15 residues. The chain's CDR3 is CASSLLAGGPGAQYF. CDR3 sequence (DNA): TGTGCCAGCAGCTTACTAGCGGGGGGGCCGGGGGCCCAGTACTTC.